One and the same sample provided the 29 T cell receptor beta chains below, sequenced in a study of beta chain features in type 1 diabetes. These receptors lack a known antigen. Study results and limitations: Shortening that was moderate but significant affected the TCRB CDR3s of Type 1 diabetes patients in all four CD4+ subsets.

As every portion of the isolated RNA was reverse transcribed, the sequencing read expressed TCRB transcripts. Only in-frame clones appear in the TCRdb table, and some are missing; sequencing was by immunoSEQ multiplex PCR. The data show about 150,000 clones, approximately 7.8% seen once. The sample taken for sequencing was central memory CD4+ T cells from blood. The receptors derive from a woman aged 40-49 years with type 1 diabetes.

This clone showed up just a few times. The chain employs TRBV28 and TRBJ2-5, with 11 nucleotides matching TRBD2. Looked up from germline, CDR1 is MDHEN and CDR2 is SYDVKM. Losses at the gene ends were 6 bases for V and 3 bases for J; bases not matched to a gene: 15. The CDR3 runs to 18 residues. The CDR3 nucleotides are TGTGCCAGCAGCTCTACTAGCGGGAGTCGGTGGGGAGAAGAGACCCAGTACTTC. Its protein product is CASSSTSGSRWGEETQYF.

This chain links TRBV15 with TRBJ2-3, with 9 bases matching TRBD2. CDR3 length: 17 amino acids. With V trimmed by 0 bases and J by 2 bases, 6 bases remained unmatched. CDR1 and CDR2 (germline): LNHNV, YYDKDF (reference sequence). For the CDR3, the DNA is TGTGCCACCAGCAGAGATCCCCTAGCGGGGATCACAGATACGCAGTATTTT. It specifies CATSRDPLAGITDTQYF.

The CDR3 coding sequence is TGTGCCAGCAGTTACTCGCCCCGAGCCTACGAGCAGTACTTC. This translates into CASSYSPRAYEQYF. The rearrangement joins TRBV6-6 to TRBJ2-7, with D unclear. This CDR3 is built from 14 residues. V shed 0 bases and J shed 2 bases, with 8 bases lying between them. Germline assignment: CDR1 MNHNY and CDR2 SVGAGI (reference sequence).

Many counts were recorded for this clone. CDR3 DNA: TGTGCCAGCAGCTTACCCGCCTTGGGACAGACCAGCTCCTACGAGCAGTACTTC. This sequence encodes CASSLPALGQTSSYEQYF. The chain combines TRBV7-8 with TRBJ2-7; the match to TRBD1 covers 7 bases. Losses at the gene ends were 2 bases for V and 0 bases for J; bases not matched to a gene: 13. Per germline, CDR1 SGHVS and CDR2 FQNEAQ. The CDR3 length is 18 residues.

CDR3 region: CASSSGQGAGNTEAFF. DNA of the CDR3: TGTGCCAGCTCATCCGGACAGGGGGCAGGGAACACTGAAGCTTTCTTT. V gene TRBV18 combines with J gene TRBJ1-1, with 11 bases identical to TRBD1. Germline CDR1 is KGHSH and CDR2 is LQKENI. This CDR3 is 16 amino acids long. V lost 5 bases, J lost 1 base, and 6 bases stayed unmatched.

This chain links TRBV28 with TRBJ1-6; D gene uncertain. CDR1 is MDHEN and CDR2 is SYDVKM in the germline V gene. V was trimmed by 5 bases and J by 5 bases, leaving 10 bases between them. CDR3 size: 14 residues. CDR3 in amino acids: CASSGLYDNSPLHF. The CDR3 DNA follows: TGTGCCAGCAGTGGCCTTTACGATAATTCACCCCTCCACTTT.

The rearrangement uses TRBV5-1 and TRBJ2-3, with 7 bases that match TRBD1. This CDR3 has 15 amino acids. The trim removed 4 bases at V and 5 bases at J, leaving 10 bases unmatched. Germline V gives CDR1 SGHRS, CDR2 YFSETQ. CDR3 sequence (DNA): TGCGCCAGCAGCCCCGGCGACAGGGTCGGAGATACGCAGTATTTT. This translates into CASSPGDRVGDTQYF.

This sequence joins TRBV7-2 and TRBJ2-5; D is perhaps TRBD1 (6 bases). The CDR3 sequence is 13 residues long. Germline assignment: CDR1 SGHTA and CDR2 FQGNSA. V gave up 5 bases and J gave up 6 bases, with 13 bases separating them. The CDR3 here is CASSTGTGKTQYF. In DNA form, the CDR3 reads TGTGCCAGCAGCACAGGGACCGGGAAGACCCAGTACTTC.

This clone was seen a few times. The chain combines TRBV5-1 with TRBJ1-2; D unclear. The CDR3 consists of 13 residues. Germline V CDR1 and CDR2: SGHRS, YFSETQ. Trimming took 0 bases from V and 5 from J, leaving 8 bases between them. CDR3 sequence: CASSLEGRYGYTF. The CDR3 coding sequence is TGCGCCAGCAGCTTGGAAGGGAGGTATGGCTACACCTTC. The full variable domain, completed using reference TRBV5-1 and TRBJ1-2, is KAGVTQTPRYLIKTRGQQVTLSCSPISGHRSVSWYQQTPGQGLQFLFEYFSETQRNKGNFPGRFSGRQFSNSRSEMNVSTLELGDSALYLCASSLEGRYGYTFGSGTRLTVV.

The table lists this clone with a few counts. The V gene is TRBV7-6, the J gene TRBJ1-1; 11 positions agree with TRBD1. Germline CDR1 reads SGHVS; CDR2 reads FNYEAQ. V lost 1 base and J lost 10; bases outside the gene matches: 5. The CDR3 covers 14 residues. The CDR3 region is CASSLGTGGAGAFF. The CDR3 region has the DNA TGTGCCAGCAGCTTAGGGACAGGGGGCGCAGGAGCTTTCTTT.

This chain joins TRBV5-1 and TRBJ2-7; 12 bases agree with TRBD2. The CDR3 sequence is 14 residues long. V shed 0 bases and J 5 bases; nucleotides not matched to a gene: 0. From germline, CDR1 is SGHRS and CDR2 YFSETQ. CDR3 in DNA: TGCGCCAGCAGCTTGGGACTAGCGGGAGACGAGCAGTACTTC. Protein product: CASSLGLAGDEQYF. The full variable domain, its missing parts supplied by reference TRBV5-1 and TRBJ2-7, is KAGVTQTPRYLIKTRGQQVTLSCSPISGHRSVSWYQQTPGQGLQFLFEYFSETQRNKGNFPGRFSGRQFSNSRSEMNVSTLELGDSALYLCASSLGLAGDEQYFGPGTRLTVT.

This clone has ten or more counts. The chain combines TRBV27 with TRBJ2-1, with 9 bases identical to TRBD1. The V gene's germline CDR1 is MNHEY and CDR2 SMNVEV (reference sequence). V trimming: 6 bases; J trimming: 3 bases; junction bases outside the gene matches: 3. The CDR3 has 14 amino acids. The CDR3 reads CASSSDRGYNEQFF. As DNA, the CDR3 is TGTGCCAGCAGCTCGGACAGGGGCTACAATGAGCAGTTCTTC.

The gene calls are TRBV29-1 and TRBJ2-1; D is possibly TRBD1 (6 bases). Germline CDR1 reads SQVTM; CDR2 reads ANQGSEA. V shed 3 bases and J shed 8 bases, with 14 bases lying between them. CDR3 length equals 13 residues. The CDR3 protein is CSVETWTADEQFF. The CDR3 coding sequence is TGCAGCGTTGAGACTTGGACAGCCGATGAGCAGTTCTTC.

This clone occurred a few times. This chain joins TRBV18 and TRBJ1-3; 7 bases are a match to TRBD1. CDR3 length: 14 amino acids. The germline V gene encodes CDR1 KGHSH and CDR2 LQKENI. Trimming took 5 bases from V and 5 from J; bases not matched to a gene: 6. CDR3 nucleotides: TGTGCCAGCTCAAGACAGGGACCGAGAAACACCATATATTTT. It translates to CASSRQGPRNTIYF.

This clone was seen repeatedly, ten times or more. In nucleotides, the CDR3 is TGTGCCAGCTCACGGACTTTAGGAGGAGACGACGGAGAAAAACTGTTTTTT. It translates to CASSRTLGGDDGEKLFF. The gene calls are TRBV18 and TRBJ1-4; D gene uncertain. Germline lookup yields CDR1 KGHSH and CDR2 LQKENI. The CDR3 is made up of 17 amino acids. V was shortened by 4 bases and J by 8 bases, with 23 bases between the two germline ends.

A few counts support this clone. V and J are TRBV28 and TRBJ2-4; 9 nucleotides agree with TRBD2. This CDR3 spans 14 amino acids. Germline trimming cut 6 bases from V and 8 bases from J; bases unmatched to any gene: 8. CDR1 and CDR2 from the germline V gene are MDHEN and SYDVKM. In DNA, the CDR3 is TGTGCCAGCAGGACCGGGACTAGCAAGGACATTCAGTACTTC. Translated: CASRTGTSKDIQYF.

The genes are TRBV9 and TRBJ2-7; 10 nucleotides match TRBD1. The CDR3 is 14 residues long. CDR1 is SGDLS, CDR2 YYNGEE, per germline. V lost 3 bases and J lost 4; bases outside the gene matches: 4. CDR3 bases: TGTGCCAGCAGCGCGACAGGGGGCGGATACGAGCAGTACTTC. Encoded protein: CASSATGGGYEQYF.

The table lists this clone with a few counts. The chain employs TRBV5-1 and TRBJ2-5, with 10 bases lining up with TRBD1. The J call is uncertain, as TRBJ2-7 better fits the DNA end. The CDR3 is 14 residues long. CDR1 is SGHRS and CDR2 is YFSETQ in the germline V gene. The CDR3 region has the DNA TGCGCCAGCAGCTTGGGGACAGGGGGTCACGAGCAGTACTTC. As protein: CASSLGTGGHEQYF.

This rearrangement joins TRBV11-2 to TRBJ1-1; possibly TRBD1 for D (5 bases). The CDR3 extends over 15 amino acids. Trimming pared 5 bases from V and 4 bases from J, leaving 17 bases between. Germline lookup yields CDR1 SGHAT and CDR2 FQNNGV. CDR3 sequence reads: CASSQGGAGSTEAFF. The CDR3 nucleotides are TGTGCCAGCAGCCAGGGCGGGGCGGGAAGCACTGAAGCTTTCTTT.

In its sample, this clone was seen many times. The chain is built from TRBV2 and TRBJ1-5, with D hard to call. CDR3 length: 15 residues. CDR1 is SNHLY and CDR2 is FYNNEI in the germline V gene. Trimming removed 6 bases at V and 3 bases at J, with 15 bases between. CDR3 DNA sequence: TGTGCCAGCAGGGACCCGCGGGGAACCAATCAGCCCCAGCATTTT. Translated: CASRDPRGTNQPQHF.

The chain recombines TRBV7-2 with TRBJ2-5, with 8 bases identical to TRBD1. Germline CDR1 is SGHTA and CDR2 is FQGNSA. The CDR3 runs to 14 residues. V was pared by 5 bases and J by 6 bases, with 8 bases of the junction left unmatched. The CDR3: CASSSQGAGKTQYF. The CDR3 DNA reads TGTGCCAGCAGCAGCCAGGGGGCTGGGAAGACCCAGTACTTC.

The rearrangement uses TRBV10-3 and TRBJ2-1; 7 bases agree with TRBD1. In germline, CDR1 is ENHRY, CDR2 SYGVKD. This CDR3 has 14 amino acids. V shed 9 bases and J 9 bases; nucleotides not matched to a gene: 14. CDR3 protein: CAMDSGTPGGEQFF. CDR3 nucleotide sequence: TGTGCCATGGATTCCGGGACCCCAGGGGGTGAGCAGTTCTTC.

This clone was recorded a few times. The chain recombines TRBV7-3 with TRBJ2-2; TRBD1 matches at 11 bases. Germline V gene lookup returns CDR1 SGHTA and CDR2 FQGTGA. This CDR3 has 15 residues. V shed 4 bases and J 8 bases; nucleotides not matched to a gene: 6. In DNA form, the CDR3 reads TGTGCCAGCAGCTCCGGACAGGGGGCGCAGGGGGAGCTGTTTTTT. Protein product: CASSSGQGAQGELFF.

This clone was seen a few times. This chain uses TRBV7-8 with TRBJ1-5; 7 bases align to TRBD1. With V trimmed by 5 bases and J by 2 bases, 9 bases remained unmatched. Germline V CDR1 and CDR2: SGHVS, FQNEAQ. The CDR3 contains 16 residues. The CDR3 loop reads CASSPVGQLGNQPQHF. The CDR3 nucleotides are TGTGCCAGCAGCCCGGTGGGACAGCTCGGCAATCAGCCCCAGCATTTT.

In this sample, this clone turned up many times. DNA of the CDR3: TGTGCCAGCAGCCCGATGGACAGGACGGACCAGCCCCAGCATTTT. Translation gives CASSPMDRTDQPQHF. The rearrangement joins TRBV28 to TRBJ1-5; TRBD1 agrees at 7 bases. Per the germline V gene, CDR1 is MDHEN and CDR2 is SYDVKM. V shed 6 bases and J 7 bases; nucleotides not matched to a gene: 12. The CDR3 loop spans 15 amino acids.

This chain links TRBV10-3 with TRBJ2-5; a weak D match, TRBD1 (6 bases). The germline gives CDR1 ENHRY, CDR2 SYGVKD. This CDR3 is 12 amino acids long. V lost 9 bases and J 1 base, leaving 9 bases between the germline ends. The CDR3 is CAIQGSQETQYF. The CDR3 nucleotides are TGTGCCATTCAGGGGTCCCAAGAGACCCAGTACTTC.

This clone was seen at least ten times. The rearrangement links TRBV4-3 to TRBJ2-3; D remains unclear. CDR1 LGHNA and CDR2 YSLEER come from the germline V gene. The CDR3 extends over 13 amino acids. V was clipped by 0 bases and J by 6 bases, with 7 bases between them. This chain's CDR3 is CASSQDTVDTQYF. Written as DNA, the CDR3 is TGCGCCAGCAGCCAAGACACGGTGGATACGCAGTATTTT.

The chain has TRBV20-1 and TRBJ2-3, with a possible D match to TRBD1 (6 bases). V lost 5 bases and J lost 12, with 15 bases in between. Per germline, CDR1 DFQATT and CDR2 SNEGSKA (reference sequence). The CDR3 extends over 11 amino acids. The CDR3 DNA reads as TGCAGTGCTGCCGACAGGCAAGTTCAGTATTTT. As protein: CSAADRQVQYF.

This clone was seen repeatedly, ten times or more. The chain has TRBV7-2 and TRBJ1-2; TRBD1 matches 9 bases. Germline V gives CDR1 SGHTA, CDR2 FQGNSA. Trimming removed 4 bases from V and 1 base from J; junction bases left unmatched: 10. The CDR3 length is 17 residues. CDR3 coding DNA: TGTGCCAGCAGCTCAGCCGGACAGGGGATGGGTAACTATGGCTACACCTTC. It encodes CASSSAGQGMGNYGYTF.